The T cell receptor (beta chain) described here comes from a study of shared clonotypes between healthy human individuals. The study enrolled healthy HIV-negative adults without recent acute infections or vaccinations as donors. Turning to this clone: The antigen is unknown.

Deep was the level used in running the assay. Each cell subset's genomic DNA was divided evenly among several immunoSEQ plates. Clones were read by immunoSEQ multiplex PCR, and TCRdb kept only the in-frame ones, dropping some. Among about 330,000 clones, around 86% were seen once, and the ten largest hold roughly 15%. CDR1 and CDR2 from the germline V gene are MGHDK and SYGVNS. This CDR3 is built from 17 residues. Trimming stripped 7 bases from V and 4 bases from J, with 22 bases between. General study points: When compared with the clonotypes that were shared by all four sorted-subset donors, the non-shared clonotypes turned out to have lower generation probabilities.

The clonotype originates from a man younger than 35 in good health. This rearrangement joins TRBV25-1 to TRBJ2-2; no reliable D call. Sequencing input: memory CD8+ T cells sorted from blood. Subset here: CD45RO+ cells pooled with CCR7-negative TemRA cells. The CDR3 DNA reads as TGTGCCAGCACTAGTGGCTGGGCAGGCTTGGGCACCGGGGAGCTGTTTTTT. It yields the protein CASTSGWAGLGTGELFF. The entire variable domain, with the rest obtained from reference TRBV25-1 and TRBJ2-2, is as follows: EADIYQTPRYLVIGTGKKITLECSQTMGHDKMYWYQQDPGMELHLIHYSYGVNSTEKGDLSSESTVSRIRTEHFPLTLESARPSHTSQYLCASTSGWAGLGTGELFFGEGSRLTVL.